One sample yielded the 28 T cell receptor beta chains listed below, sequenced in a study of T-cell reconstitution after alpha-beta-depleted transplantation in children. TCRbeta library construction was performed incorporating unique molecular identifiers. MiXCR was run by TCRdb on the PCR reads, yielding one entry per CDR3 protein. The sample holds 780,000 or so distinct CDR3 sequences, 16% seen once. The sequenced sample was PBMCs, mostly from graft donor cells, obtained 360 days after TCRalphabeta/CD19-depleted stem cell transplant. The receptors derive from a male patient between 5 and 17 years old who had a stem cell transplant for acute lymphoblastic leukemia, so the T cells may come from the graft donor.

J is TRBJ2-7 and V is TRBV21-1; TRBD1, the table's D call, lacks a check against the DNA. TRBV21-1 represents a pseudogene. The CDR3 is made up of 11 amino acids. The CDR3 nucleotides are TGTGCCAGCAGCAGCTCCGGGACAGGGTACTTC. The encoded protein is CASSSSGTGYF.

The chain uses TRBV25-1 and TRBJ2-7; perhaps D is TRBD1 or TRBD2 (5 bases each). V lost 7 bases and J lost 0, with 13 bases in between. This CDR3 is 14 amino acids long. Per germline, CDR1 MGHDK and CDR2 SYGVNS. CDR3 amino acids: CASKGDSHSYEQYF. In DNA form, the CDR3 reads TGTGCCAGCAAGGGAGACAGTCACTCCTACGAGCAGTACTTC.

This clonotype showed up just a few times. This chain uses TRBV5-1 with TRBJ2-3; 8 nucleotides agree with TRBD1. The CDR3 contains 15 residues. The V and J ends lost 0 bases and 5 bases, in that order; junction bases with no gene match: 5. Looked up from germline, CDR1 is SGHRS and CDR2 is YFSETQ. CDR3 in amino acids: CASSLARGRVDTQYF. The CDR3 DNA follows: TGCGCCAGCAGCTTGGCCAGGGGGCGCGTAGATACGCAGTATTTT.

This clonotype was detected only a few times. The chain uses TRBV12-3 or TRBV12-4 and TRBJ2-7; D not resolved. This CDR3 contains 15 residues. V lost 2 bases and J lost 3, with 14 bases in between. The CDR3 sequence is CASSLSRDTFYEQYF. In nucleotides, the CDR3 is TGTGCCAGCAGTTTATCGAGAGACACCTTCTACGAGCAGTACTTC.

The V gene is TRBV7-2, the J gene TRBJ2-4, with D unclear. The CDR3 runs 13 residues. V was trimmed by 3 bases and J by 0 bases, leaving 3 bases between them. Germline CDR1 and CDR2: SGHTA and FQGNSA. The CDR3 DNA follows: TGTGCCAGCAGCTTTAGAGCCAAAAACATTCAGTACTTC. It codes for CASSFRAKNIQYF.

This clonotype was found many times. The chain joins TRBV11-2 to TRBJ2-3; 10 bases match TRBD2. The CDR3 has 16 amino acids. Germline values: CDR1 SGHAT, CDR2 FQNNGV. Trimming cost V 1 base and J 5 bases; bases outside gene matches: 6. The CDR3 here is CASSLAGLAGVDTQYF. CDR3 in DNA: TGTGCCAGCAGCTTAGCAGGTCTAGCGGGAGTAGATACGCAGTATTTT.

This clonotype has more than one count but fewer than ten. The chain couples TRBV20-1 to TRBJ1-2; 8 bases are a match to TRBD1. Germline CDR1 and CDR2: DFQATT and SNEGSKA (reference sequence). V lost 3 bases, J lost 4 bases, and 4 bases stayed unmatched. The CDR3 has 13 residues. CDR3 loop: CSASRQGFYGYTF. For the CDR3, the DNA is TGCAGTGCTAGTAGACAGGGGTTCTATGGCTACACCTTC.

This clonotype came up many times. The chain employs TRBV7-2 and TRBJ2-7; 11 bases line up with TRBD2. CDR3 length: 15 amino acids. J gave up 3 bases and V 3 bases, and 4 bases lay outside the gene matches. Germline lookup yields CDR1 SGHTA and CDR2 FQGNSA. The DNA for the CDR3 is TGTGCCAGCAGCTTCTTACTAGCGGGAGACTACGAGCAGTACTTC. It specifies CASSFLLAGDYEQYF.

This clonotype was seen only a few times. The CDR3 nucleotides are TGTGCCAGCTCATCGACAGGGAGTGGGCTCTCTAGCACAGATACGCAGTATTTT. Residues: CASSSTGSGLSSTDTQYF. V is TRBV18 and J is TRBJ2-3, with 7 bases fitting TRBD1. This CDR3 region has 18 residues. Germline-derived CDR1 and CDR2 are KGHSH and LQKENI. V gave up 5 bases and J gave up 0 bases; unmatched junction bases: 14.

This clonotype showed up just a few times. V and J are TRBV24-1 and TRBJ2-1; 8 positions match TRBD2. After removal of 4 bases from V and 5 bases from J, the junction contained 9 bases not matched to a gene. There are 16 residues in the CDR3. Germline lookup yields CDR1 KGHDR and CDR2 SFDVKD. The CDR3 loop is CATSDPGAGGDNEQFF. The CDR3 DNA sequence: TGTGCCACCAGTGACCCCGGCGCGGGAGGAGACAATGAGCAGTTCTTC.

This clonotype has only a few counts. V usage is TRBV7-7 and J usage is TRBJ2-1, with D perhaps matching TRBD2 (5 bases). The CDR3 length is 16 residues. Trimming stripped 2 bases from V and 7 bases from J, with 18 bases between. Germline values: CDR1 SSHAT, CDR2 FNYEAQ (reference sequence). The CDR3 loop reads CASSLFPVGTGNEQFF. The DNA of the CDR3 is TGTGCCAGCAGCTTATTCCCCGTGGGTACGGGAAATGAGCAGTTCTTC.

In its sample, this clonotype was seen many times. V usage is TRBV5-1 and J usage is TRBJ2-1; perhaps D is TRBD1 or TRBD2 (6 bases each). This CDR3 spans 17 amino acids. The V and J ends lost 7 bases and 0 bases respectively, with 20 bases between them. Germline-derived CDR1 and CDR2 are SGHRS and YFSETQ. The chain's CDR3 is CASSPLGGLSSYNEQFF. The CDR3 DNA is TGCGCCAGCTCCCCACTTGGGGGGCTGAGCTCCTACAATGAGCAGTTCTTC.

This clonotype was found a few times. The chain uses TRBV20-1 and TRBJ1-1; perhaps TRBD1 as D (5 bases). There are 13 residues in the CDR3. Looked up from germline, CDR1 is DFQATT and CDR2 is SNEGSKA (reference sequence). The V and J ends lost 5 bases and 2 bases respectively, with 12 bases between them. CDR3 protein: CSAGPTENTEAFF. DNA for the CDR3: TGCAGTGCTGGACCGACAGAAAACACTGAAGCTTTCTTT.

This clonotype was detected many times. This sequence joins TRBV7-2 and TRBJ2-4; D is unresolved. Germline assignment: CDR1 SGHTA and CDR2 FQGNSA. The ends were cut back, 8 bases at V and 4 bases at J, with 12 bases in the middle. The CDR3 length is 13 residues. CDR3 sequence: CASLEWGKNIQYF. The CDR3 DNA follows: TGTGCCAGCTTGGAGTGGGGAAAAAACATTCAGTACTTC.

This clonotype was counted between two and nine times. This chain joins TRBV29-1 and TRBJ1-2; 7 bases are shared with TRBD1. CDR1 and CDR2 (germline): SQVTM, ANQGSEA. This CDR3 is 13 amino acids long. V trimming: 3 bases; J trimming: 2 bases; junction bases outside the gene matches: 3. For the CDR3, the DNA is TGCAGCGTTGAGACGACAGGGAACTATGGCTACACCTTC. Its protein product is CSVETTGNYGYTF.

This clonotype has just a few counts. The rearrangement uses TRBV7-3 and TRBJ2-3; D might be TRBD2 (6 bases). V dropped 4 bases and J dropped 5 bases, with 13 bases sitting between them. The CDR3 sequence is 14 residues long. Germline lookup yields CDR1 SGHTA and CDR2 FQGTGA. CDR3 bases: TGTGCCAGCAGCTCGTACGTCGGGGGAGATACGCAGTATTTT. Residues: CASSSYVGGDTQYF.

The V call is TRBV28, the J call TRBJ2-7, with 7 bases fitting TRBD2. The trim removed 5 bases at V and 8 bases at J, leaving 3 bases unmatched. CDR1 and CDR2 from the germline V gene are MDHEN and SYDVKM. The CDR3 spans 11 residues. DNA of the CDR3: TGTGCCAGCAGTCCCGGGACTAAGCAGTACTTC. Protein product: CASSPGTKQYF.

The J gene is TRBJ2-7, the V gene TRBV2; 10 positions match TRBD2. The CDR3 extends over 13 amino acids. Germline V gene lookup returns CDR1 SNHLY and CDR2 FYNNEI. J was trimmed by 3 bases and V by 8 bases; bases with no gene match: 4. The chain's CDR3 is CASDRLAGYEQYF. Written as DNA, the CDR3 is TGTGCCAGCGACAGACTAGCGGGCTACGAGCAGTACTTC.

The table lists this clonotype with many counts. The chain recombines TRBV25-1 with TRBJ1-5; tentatively, D is TRBD1 (5 bases). Trimming removed 3 bases at V and 5 bases at J, with 17 bases between. CDR1 and CDR2 (germline): MGHDK, SYGVNS. This CDR3 has 16 amino acids. The CDR3: CASSDSTLPGYQPQHF. The CDR3 nucleotides are TGTGCCAGCAGTGATTCTACGCTACCAGGGTATCAGCCCCAGCATTTT.

The chain combines TRBV20-1 with TRBJ2-1; 11 nucleotides align to TRBD2. The CDR3 loop spans 15 amino acids. Germline values: CDR1 DFQATT, CDR2 SNEGSKA (reference sequence). The V segment lost 3 bases and the J segment 5 bases; nucleotides outside the gene matches: 6. DNA of the CDR3: TGCAGTGCTAGTGAAGGGACTAGCGGAAACAATGAGCAGTTCTTC. Translated: CSASEGTSGNNEQFF.

Many counts were recorded for this clonotype. The junction and the germline gene differ at one end; a read error may be behind it. V is TRBV9 and J is TRBJ1-6; 8 nucleotides line up with TRBD1. This CDR3 region has 15 residues. Germline CDR1 is SGDLS and CDR2 is YYNGEE. This CDR3 reads CASSDQGAYNSPLHF. The DNA for the CDR3 is TGTGCCAGCAGCGATCAGGGGGCCTACAATTCACCCCTCCACTTT.

Comment on this clonotype: This CDR3 is missing its conserved last phenylalanine or tryptophan, likely due to a read error. The CDR3 here is CASSGDRVNTEAFI. The DNA for the CDR3 is TGCGCCAGCAGCGGGGACAGGGTGAACACTGAAGCTTTCATT. The chain employs TRBV5-1 and TRBJ1-1, with 9 bases matching TRBD1. Germline trimming cut 4 bases from V and 0 bases from J; bases unmatched to any gene: 1. Looked up from germline, CDR1 is SGHRS and CDR2 is YFSETQ. This CDR3 has 14 residues.

This clonotype was recorded many times. The rearrangement joins TRBV3-1 to TRBJ1-2, with 9 nucleotides matching TRBD1. CDR3 length: 15 amino acids. The J segment lost 8 bases and the V segment lost 4 bases, leaving 11 bases of the junction unmatched. Germline loops: CDR1 LGHDT, CDR2 YNNKEL (reference sequence). For the CDR3, the DNA is TGTGCCAGCAGCCGGACCGGGACAGGGAGGAGAGGCTACACCTTC. Its protein product is CASSRTGTGRRGYTF. Drawing the rest from reference TRBV3-1 and TRBJ1-2, the complete variable domain is DTAVSQTPKYLVTQMGNDKSIKCEQNLGHDTMYWYKQDSKKFLKIMFSYNNKELIINETVPNRFSPKSPDKAHLNLHINSLELGDSAVYFCASSRTGTGRRGYTFGSGTRLTVV.

This chain joins TRBV10-3 and TRBJ2-7; 13 nucleotides line up with TRBD2. V shed 1 base, J shed 9 bases, and the junction held 6 bases outside the gene matches. CDR1 ENHRY and CDR2 SYGVKD come from the germline V gene. This CDR3 comprises 15 residues. The CDR3 reads CAISEFGLAGVGQYF. Here the CDR3 DNA reads TGTGCCATCAGTGAGTTTGGACTAGCGGGAGTTGGGCAGTACTTC.

The chain links TRBV4-1 to TRBJ2-5, with D possibly being TRBD2 (6 bases). This CDR3 spans 18 amino acids. Germline V lookup: CDR1 MGHRA, CDR2 YSYEKL. Trimming took 0 bases from V and 5 from J, leaving 22 bases between them. The CDR3 region is CASSQEPKGRGVGETQYF. CDR3 in DNA: TGCGCCAGCAGCCAAGAGCCCAAGGGGCGCGGGGTGGGGGAGACCCAGTACTTC.

The V gene is TRBV30, the J gene TRBJ2-4, with a tentative D call TRBD1 (6 bases). The CDR3 runs to 13 residues. Germline CDR1 and CDR2: GTSNPN and SVGIG (reference sequence). Trimming shortened V by 3 bases and J by 4 bases, and 10 bases separated the two germline ends. The CDR3 region is CAWSRDKKNIQYF. CDR3 sequence (DNA): TGTGCCTGGAGCCGGGACAAAAAAAACATTCAGTACTTC. The whole variable domain, filled in from reference TRBV30 and TRBJ2-4, reads SQTIHQWPATLVQPVGSPLSLECTVEGTSNPNLYWYRQAAGRGLQLLFYSVGIGQISSEVPQNLSASRPQDRQFILSSKKLLLSDSGFYLCAWSRDKKNIQYFGAGTRLSVL.

With respect to this clonotype: Mismatch with germline at one junction end may stem from a read error. The chain is built from TRBV12-3 or TRBV12-4 and TRBJ2-7; D is possibly TRBD2 (6 bases). The CDR3 spans 12 residues. CDR3 bases: TGTGCCAGCAGCCCAACTAGCAGATATCCCTCTTTC. Its translation is CASSPTSRYPSF.

This clonotype appeared a few times. The gene calls are TRBV7-9 and TRBJ1-4; 7 bases line up with TRBD1. In germline, CDR1 is SEHNR, CDR2 FQNEAQ (reference sequence). This CDR3 is 13 amino acids long. With 10 bases clipped from V and 6 bases from J, the junction kept 8 bases outside the gene matches. The CDR3 loop is CATSDRTDEKLFF. CDR3 sequence (DNA): TGTGCCACCTCGGACAGGACAGATGAAAAACTGTTTTTT.